This T cell receptor beta chain stems from a study of cytomegalovirus exposure and HLA in healthy donors. Study-wide background: There were about 85 million unique TCRs (from HLA-typed donors) in an early data release.

This clone appeared a few times. What it binds is unknown. Broader study findings: Immune exposure was documented only through CMV serostatus. Earlier findings revealed that most TCR beta V segments proved productive either about 87% or about 30% of the time. Later on, a genetic analysis was performed. It linked a missense variant in DCLRE1C with V- and J-gene trimming of TCR beta.

Primers: 60 Vbeta forward and 13 Jbeta reverse. Generated by immunoSEQ multiplex PCR, the TCRdb table keeps only in-frame clones and is missing some. Of under 200,000 clones in the sample, about 80% were seen once. Trimming at V came to 7 bases and at J to 4 bases, leaving 7 bases not matched to a gene. CDR3 length: 15 residues. The V gene's germline CDR1 is SGHTA and CDR2 FQGNSA. The chain uses TRBV7-2 and TRBJ2-1; 10 nucleotides line up with TRBD2. The clonotype originates from a girl between 10 and 17 years old in good health and CMV-seropositive. The sequenced sample was PBMCs. CDR3 loop: CASTYGTSDYNEQFF. The CDR3 region has the DNA TGTGCCAGCACCTACGGGACTAGCGATTACAATGAGCAGTTCTTC.